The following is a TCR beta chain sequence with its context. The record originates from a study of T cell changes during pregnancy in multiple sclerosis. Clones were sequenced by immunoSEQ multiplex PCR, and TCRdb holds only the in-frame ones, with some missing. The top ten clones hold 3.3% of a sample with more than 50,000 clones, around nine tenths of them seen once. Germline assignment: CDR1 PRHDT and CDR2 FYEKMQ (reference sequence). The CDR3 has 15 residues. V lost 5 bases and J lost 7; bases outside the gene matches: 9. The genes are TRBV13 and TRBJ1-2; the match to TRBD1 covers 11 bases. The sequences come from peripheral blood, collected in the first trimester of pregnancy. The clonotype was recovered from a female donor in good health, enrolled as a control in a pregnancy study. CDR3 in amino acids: CASSGEDRGRVGYTF. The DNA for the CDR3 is TGTGCCAGCAGCGGAGAGGACAGGGGGCGCGTTGGCTACACCTTC. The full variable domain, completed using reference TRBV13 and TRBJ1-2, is AAGVIQSPRHLIKEKRETATLKCYPIPRHDTVYWYQQGPGQDPQFLISFYEKMQSDKGSIPDRFSAQQFSDYHSELNMSSLELGDSALYFCASSGEDRGRVGYTFGSGTRLTVV.